The rows below give T cell receptor beta chains drawn from one sample of a study of blood T cell repertoires in COVID-19. TCRdb keeps only in-frame clones here, not all; method: immunoSEQ multiplex PCR. The sample lists about 120,000 clones, around nine tenths occurring once. Material: peripheral blood. The receptor set was obtained from an older woman with COVID-19, enrolled during active disease. Each CDR3 is given with its conserved first and last residue. The order of the fields is J gene, D gene, clone size, V gene, CDR3 DNA, CDR3 protein. A D gene is named only where the DNA matches it firmly. Size is omitted from some rows. Given values are once, few, many or a class for expanded clones.

J gene: TRBJ2-5
D gene: .
clone size: .
V gene: TRBV28
CDR3 DNA: TGTGCCAGCAGTTCCCCGGGGCAAGAGACCCAGTACTTC
CDR3 protein: CASSSPGQETQYF

J gene: TRBJ2-3
D gene: .
clone size: .
V gene: TRBV30
CDR3 DNA: TGTGCCTGGAAGCCCTCCTCTAGCACAGATACGCAGTATTTT
CDR3 protein: CAWKPSSSTDTQYF

J gene: TRBJ1-2
D gene: TRBD1
clone size: once
V gene: TRBV6-6
CDR3 DNA: TGTGCCAGCAGTTGGACAGGTGCATCTAACTATGGCTACACCTTC
CDR3 protein: CASSWTGASNYGYTF

J gene: TRBJ1-2
D gene: .
clone size: .
V gene: TRBV18
CDR3 DNA: TGTGCCAGCTCTCGAGGCCCAACACAGGTGGCGGATGGCTACACCTTC
CDR3 protein: CASSRGPTQVADGYTF

J gene: TRBJ2-7
D gene: TRBD1
clone size: .
V gene: TRBV5-6
CDR3 DNA: TGTGCCAGCAGCTTCGACAGGGGCTCCTACGAGCAGTACTTC
CDR3 protein: CASSFDRGSYEQYF

J gene: TRBJ2-3
D gene: TRBD2
clone size: .
V gene: TRBV3-1/TRBV3-2
CDR3 DNA: TGTGCCAGCAGCCGCGGGGGGGCCGTGGGCACAGATACGCAGTATTTT
CDR3 protein: CASSRGGAVGTDTQYF

J gene: TRBJ2-3
D gene: TRBD2
clone size: .
V gene: TRBV9
CDR3 DNA: TGTGCCAGCAGCCCCCAGGGACTAGCGGGGGGGCGGACCACAGATACGCAGTATTTT
CDR3 protein: CASSPQGLAGGRTTDTQYF

J gene: TRBJ2-7
D gene: TRBD1
clone size: .
V gene: TRBV6-5
CDR3 DNA: TGTGCCAGCAGTTACCGACAGGGAGTTTACGAGCAGTACTTC
CDR3 protein: CASSYRQGVYEQYF

J gene: TRBJ2-4
D gene: TRBD1
clone size: .
V gene: TRBV14
CDR3 DNA: TGTGCCAGCAGCCTGGGACAGGGGGGCAAAAACATTCAGTACTTC
CDR3 protein: CASSLGQGGKNIQYF

J gene: TRBJ2-1
D gene: .
clone size: .
V gene: TRBV5-4
CDR3 DNA: TGTGCCAGCAGCTTGGACCCTAAGAATGAGCAGTTCTTC
CDR3 protein: CASSLDPKNEQFF

J gene: TRBJ2-3
D gene: .
clone size: .
V gene: TRBV3-1/TRBV3-2
CDR3 DNA: TGTGCCAGCAGTCACCCGTGGGGGGGCACAGATACGCAGTATTTT
CDR3 protein: CASSHPWGGTDTQYF

J gene: TRBJ2-2
D gene: TRBD1
clone size: .
V gene: TRBV15
CDR3 DNA: TGTGCCACCAGCAGGCACCCCGGGACAGGGGCCACCGGGGAGCTGTTTTTT
CDR3 protein: CATSRHPGTGATGELFF

J gene: TRBJ1-5
D gene: .
clone size: .
V gene: TRBV28
CDR3 DNA: TGTGCCAGCAGTCCAGGGGTAAGGGGCAATCAGCCCCAGCATTTT
CDR3 protein: CASSPGVRGNQPQHF

J gene: TRBJ2-5
D gene: TRBD2
clone size: .
V gene: TRBV10-3
CDR3 DNA: TGTGCCATCCAGCGGGGGGACCAAGAGACCCAGTACTTC
CDR3 protein: CAIQRGDQETQYF

J gene: TRBJ2-2
D gene: .
clone size: .
V gene: TRBV19
CDR3 DNA: TGTGCCAGTAAGCCCCGGTACACCGGGGAGCTGTTTTTT
CDR3 protein: CASKPRYTGELFF

J gene: TRBJ1-5
D gene: .
clone size: .
V gene: TRBV28
CDR3 DNA: .
CDR3 protein: CASSTSVNQPQHF

J gene: TRBJ2-5
D gene: TRBD1
clone size: once
V gene: TRBV7-3
CDR3 DNA: TGTGCCAGCAGCTCCGGACAGGGATACCAAGAGACCCAGTACTTC
CDR3 protein: CASSSGQGYQETQYF

J gene: TRBJ1-4
D gene: .
clone size: .
V gene: TRBV3-1/TRBV3-2
CDR3 DNA: TGTGCCAGCAGCCAAGAGCGGCAGTCCGAAAAACTGTTTTTT
CDR3 protein: CASSQERQSEKLFF

J gene: TRBJ1-1
D gene: .
clone size: .
V gene: TRBV4-2
CDR3 DNA: TGTGCCAGCAGCCAAGATCTTCCCCGTAGGGGTGGGAACACTGAAGCTTTCTTT
CDR3 protein: CASSQDLPRRGGNTEAFF

J gene: TRBJ2-7
D gene: .
clone size: .
V gene: TRBV19
CDR3 DNA: TGTGCCAGTAGTACCCGCCAGGCTCGGGGCGAGCAGTACTTC
CDR3 protein: CASSTRQARGEQYF

J gene: TRBJ1-2
D gene: .
clone size: .
V gene: TRBV7-9
CDR3 DNA: TGTGCCAGCAGCTCCGACAGCTATGGCTACACCTTC
CDR3 protein: CASSSDSYGYTF

J gene: TRBJ1-3
D gene: TRBD1
clone size: .
V gene: TRBV3-1/TRBV3-2
CDR3 DNA: TGTGCCAGCAGCCACGCAGGGGGATCGGCTGGAAACACCATATATTTT
CDR3 protein: CASSHAGGSAGNTIYF

J gene: TRBJ1-3
D gene: .
clone size: .
V gene: TRBV7-3
CDR3 DNA: TGTGCCAGCAGCTTAGCCCAGGGAACGGGTGGAAACACCATATATTTT
CDR3 protein: CASSLAQGTGGNTIYF

J gene: TRBJ2-2
D gene: .
clone size: .
V gene: TRBV2
CDR3 DNA: TGTGCCAGCAGTGAAGATCGTCCCGGGGAGCTGTTTTTT
CDR3 protein: CASSEDRPGELFF

J gene: TRBJ2-3
D gene: .
clone size: .
V gene: TRBV7-8
CDR3 DNA: TGTGCCAGCAGCTCCTTATTTACGCAGTATTTT
CDR3 protein: CASSSLFTQYF

J gene: TRBJ1-5
D gene: TRBD1
clone size: few
V gene: TRBV3-1/TRBV3-2
CDR3 DNA: TGTGCCAGCAGCCAAGCTCCGGGACAGGGCAATGCCCAGCATTTT
CDR3 protein: CASSQAPGQGNAQHF

J gene: TRBJ2-7
D gene: TRBD1
clone size: .
V gene: TRBV28
CDR3 DNA: TGTGCCAGCAGTGGACAGGGAAGCTCCTACGAGCAGTACTTC
CDR3 protein: CASSGQGSSYEQYF

J gene: TRBJ1-2
D gene: .
clone size: few
V gene: TRBV28
CDR3 DNA: TGTGCCAGCAGTTGGCTATGGAGACGCGGGCACTATGGCTACACCTTC
CDR3 protein: CASSWLWRRGHYGYTF

J gene: TRBJ2-7
D gene: TRBD1
clone size: .
V gene: TRBV5-5
CDR3 DNA: TGTGCCAGCAGCCCAGACAGGGCCCACTCCTACGAGCAGTACTTC
CDR3 protein: CASSPDRAHSYEQYF

J gene: TRBJ2-4
D gene: TRBD2
clone size: .
V gene: TRBV28
CDR3 DNA: TGTGCCAGCAGTTTTGTCTTTAGGGTTGGGGGGGACATTCAGTACTTC
CDR3 protein: CASSFVFRVGGDIQYF

J gene: TRBJ2-5
D gene: TRBD2
clone size: .
V gene: TRBV5-4
CDR3 DNA: TGTGCCACCGCGGGGGGACAAGAGACCCAGTACTTC
CDR3 protein: CATAGGQETQYF

J gene: TRBJ2-1
D gene: TRBD2
clone size: .
V gene: TRBV7-3
CDR3 DNA: TGTGCCAGCAGCTTAACGTTAGCGGGGGCGTACAATGAGCAGTTCTTC
CDR3 protein: CASSLTLAGAYNEQFF

J gene: TRBJ1-5
D gene: .
clone size: .
V gene: TRBV27
CDR3 DNA: TGTGCCAGCAGTTATCAGGGAGGGCAGCCCCAGCATTTT
CDR3 protein: CASSYQGGQPQHF

J gene: TRBJ1-6
D gene: .
clone size: .
V gene: TRBV10-2
CDR3 DNA: TGCGCCAGCAGTGAGTCGAATCGGGTCGGTAATTCACCCCTCCACTTT
CDR3 protein: CASSESNRVGNSPLHF

J gene: TRBJ2-1
D gene: TRBD2
clone size: .
V gene: TRBV5-1
CDR3 DNA: TGCGCCAGCCGACCTACTAGCGTAAGCTCCTACAATGAGCAGTTCTTC
CDR3 protein: CASRPTSVSSYNEQFF

J gene: TRBJ1-1
D gene: TRBD1
clone size: .
V gene: TRBV7-2
CDR3 DNA: TGTGCCAGCAGCGAGAGGACAGGGGGTGGGACTGAAGCTTTCTTT
CDR3 protein: CASSERTGGGTEAFF

J gene: TRBJ2-7
D gene: .
clone size: many
V gene: TRBV2
CDR3 DNA: TGTGCCAGCAGTGAAGCGTCGGCAGGCCCCTACGAGCAGTACTTC
CDR3 protein: CASSEASAGPYEQYF

J gene: TRBJ2-7
D gene: .
clone size: few
V gene: TRBV4-1
CDR3 DNA: TGCGCCAGCAGCCAAGAGCCGGGATACGAGCAGTACTTC
CDR3 protein: CASSQEPGYEQYF

J gene: TRBJ2-6
D gene: TRBD1
clone size: .
V gene: TRBV5-6
CDR3 DNA: TGTGCCAGCAGCTTGGGCAGGGGGCTTTCTGGGGCCAACGTCCTGACTTTC
CDR3 protein: CASSLGRGLSGANVLTF

J gene: TRBJ2-1
D gene: .
clone size: .
V gene: TRBV3-1/TRBV3-2
CDR3 DNA: TGTGCCAGCAGCCAAGATGGGGGGGAGCAGTTCTTC
CDR3 protein: CASSQDGGEQFF

J gene: TRBJ1-2
D gene: .
clone size: .
V gene: TRBV6-4
CDR3 DNA: TGTGCCAGCGGTACGGCAGGGAAGGCCTATGGCTACACCTTC
CDR3 protein: CASGTAGKAYGYTF

J gene: TRBJ1-1
D gene: .
clone size: .
V gene: TRBV9
CDR3 DNA: TGTGCCAGCAGCCCATCCGAGGGAATGAACACTGAAGCTTTCTTT
CDR3 protein: CASSPSEGMNTEAFF

J gene: TRBJ1-6
D gene: TRBD1
clone size: .
V gene: TRBV25-1
CDR3 DNA: TGTGCCAGCAGTCCACAGGGGAGGAATTCACCCCTCCACTTT
CDR3 protein: CASSPQGRNSPLHF

J gene: TRBJ2-2
D gene: TRBD2
clone size: .
V gene: TRBV4-2
CDR3 DNA: TGTGCCAGCGGGGAGGGAAGCGGGGGCCCGGGGACCGGGGAGCTGTTTTTT
CDR3 protein: CASGEGSGGPGTGELFF

J gene: TRBJ1-1
D gene: .
clone size: .
V gene: TRBV5-3
CDR3 DNA: TGTGCCAGAAGCTATGGGCCGGGACACAAGAAAATAACTCCTGAAGCTTTCTTT
CDR3 protein: CARSYGPGHKKITPEAFF

J gene: TRBJ2-7
D gene: TRBD2
clone size: .
V gene: TRBV7-2
CDR3 DNA: TGTGCCAGCAGCTTAGTTCAGCGGGGGTACTACGAGCAGTACTTC
CDR3 protein: CASSLVQRGYYEQYF

J gene: TRBJ2-2
D gene: TRBD1
clone size: .
V gene: TRBV11-2
CDR3 DNA: TGTGCCAGCAGCCCGGGACAGTTACCCGGGGAGCTGTTTTTT
CDR3 protein: CASSPGQLPGELFF

J gene: TRBJ1-1
D gene: TRBD1
clone size: .
V gene: TRBV7-3
CDR3 DNA: TGTGCCAGCAGCTTAACGTCAGGACAGGCCGTTGAAGCTTTCTTT
CDR3 protein: CASSLTSGQAVEAFF

J gene: TRBJ2-2
D gene: TRBD1
clone size: .
V gene: TRBV3-1/TRBV3-2
CDR3 DNA: TGTGCCAGCAGCCCCCCGGGGCAGGGGGCATATGGGGAGCTGTTTTTT
CDR3 protein: CASSPPGQGAYGELFF

J gene: TRBJ1-6
D gene: TRBD1
clone size: .
V gene: TRBV5-1
CDR3 DNA: TGCGCCAGCAGCGACGCCGGGACAGTTAATTCACCCCTCCACTTT
CDR3 protein: CASSDAGTVNSPLHF

J gene: TRBJ1-1
D gene: TRBD1
clone size: once
V gene: TRBV3-1/TRBV3-2
CDR3 DNA: TGTGCCAGCAGCCGGACAGGGGGCACTGAAGCTTTCTTT
CDR3 protein: CASSRTGGTEAFF

J gene: TRBJ2-3
D gene: .
clone size: .
V gene: TRBV27
CDR3 DNA: TGTGCCAGCAGTTTATTAGGGACTCGTAGCACAGATACGCAGTATTTT
CDR3 protein: CASSLLGTRSTDTQYF

J gene: TRBJ1-1
D gene: .
clone size: .
V gene: TRBV5-1
CDR3 DNA: TGCGCCAGTAATCGGGGAAGAGACACTGAAGCTTTCTTT
CDR3 protein: CASNRGRDTEAFF

J gene: TRBJ1-5
D gene: .
clone size: .
V gene: TRBV5-1
CDR3 DNA: TGCGCCAGCAGCTTGGTTGGGGCAAGCAATCAGCCCCAGCATTTT
CDR3 protein: CASSLVGASNQPQHF

J gene: TRBJ1-5
D gene: TRBD1
clone size: .
V gene: TRBV29-1
CDR3 DNA: TGCAGCGTCCGCAGGGGGGAGAATCAGCCCCAGCATTTT
CDR3 protein: CSVRRGENQPQHF